The clone carrying this T cell receptor (beta chain) showed up many times. This entry belongs to a study of early T cells in non-severe SARS-CoV-2 infection. The protocol attached unique molecular identifiers to individual cDNA molecules. TCRdb recomputed calls from the 5' RACE reads with MiXCR, one row per CDR3 protein. In the table there are 35,000 to 55,000 distinct CDR3 sequences, about 6% of which are singletons. Germline trimming cut 0 bases from V and 3 bases from J; bases unmatched to any gene: 5. The length of the CDR3 is 15 residues. The germline V gene encodes CDR1 MNHEY and CDR2 SVGEGT. This clonotype was obtained from an adult who was a healthcare worker with PCR-confirmed SARS-CoV-2 infection or an uninfected control (not recorded which). The V gene is TRBV6-2 or TRBV6-3, the J gene TRBJ2-7, with 7 nucleotides matching TRBD1. Sequencing was performed on whole blood, taken at baseline. CDR3 loop: CASSYSTGIIYEQYF. The CDR3 nucleotides are TGTGCCAGCAGTTACTCGACAGGGATCATCTACGAGCAGTACTTC.